Below, one TCR beta chain is given with its context. Germline V gives CDR1 SQVTM, CDR2 ANQGSEA. The CDR3 totals 13 residues. With 4 bases clipped from V and 4 bases from J, the junction kept 7 bases outside the gene matches. The sample belongs to a study of blood T cell repertoires in COVID-19. Study-wide context: The United States, Italy and Spain supplied acute and convalescent COVID-19 samples. From T cells, B-cell-depleted T cells, or PBMCs came the material, which was cDNA or gDNA.

Clones were read by immunoSEQ multiplex PCR, and TCRdb kept only the in-frame ones, dropping some. This table has hundreds of thousands of clones, around 86% appearing once. The chain combines TRBV29-1 with TRBJ2-7; 7 bases fit TRBD2. Sequencing was done on a sample of peripheral blood. This clonotype originated in a human donor in a cohort sampled during active COVID-19. CDR3 residues: CSVVRAGRYEQYF. The CDR3 DNA reads TGCAGCGTTGTAAGAGCGGGACGTTACGAGCAGTACTTC.